These T cell receptor beta chains were read from a single sample in a study of cytomegalovirus exposure and HLA in healthy donors. The repertoire was sequenced with immunoSEQ multiplex PCR; TCRdb's copy has only in-frame clones and lacks some. In the table there are approximately 280,000 clones, roughly 90% of which are singletons. The sequenced sample was PBMCs. Receptors originate from a woman younger than 35 in good health and CMV-seronegative. Each CDR3 is given with its conserved first and last residue. The order of the fields is CDR3 length, J gene, V gene, CDR3 protein.

16,TRBJ2-1,TRBV5-4,CASSQSSGSTYNEQFF
15,TRBJ2-7,TRBV7-2,CASSPSGTTAYEQYF
15,TRBJ1-4,TRBV30,CAWSVMDRRNEKLFF
20,TRBJ2-2,TRBV14,CASSQALRPGLAGVSGELFF
14,TRBJ1-4,TRBV2,CASRVHSRGEKLFF
14,TRBJ2-1,TRBV7-3,CASSLGQGRGEQFF
12,TRBJ2-1,TRBV4-3,CASSQGHNEQFF
15,TRBJ1-4,TRBV6-5,CASRKNQGSWEKLFF
15,TRBJ2-3,TRBV9,CASSFGGSSTDTQYF
16,TRBJ2-3,TRBV15,CATSSFSRGSTDTQYF
17,TRBJ2-1,TRBV6-1,CASSEVAGLSSYNEQFF
13,TRBJ2-1,TRBV4-2,CASMLAGKNEQFF
16,TRBJ2-7,TRBV28,CASSLRGASGKEEQYF
13,TRBJ2-7,TRBV7-6,CASSLLGGSEQYF
12,TRBJ1-5,TRBV4-1,CASSHPNGPQHF
13,TRBJ2-5,TRBV28,CASRLAGGETQYF
17,TRBJ2-1,TRBV19,CASSISASGSPYNEQFF
16,TRBJ1-5,TRBV21-1,CASSKGPREGPQPQHF
13,TRBJ1-1,TRBV5-6,CASSSYSYTEAFF
14,TRBJ2-2,TRBV25-1,CASSEIGRPGELFF
14,TRBJ1-4,TRBV7-6,CASSPVATNEKLFF
15,TRBJ2-7,TRBV21-1,CASTGRDRETYEQYF
13,TRBJ1-1,TRBV9,CASRGQGGTEAFF
16,TRBJ2-1,TRBV9,CASSVGPGLAPNEQFF
14,TRBJ1-2,TRBV4-1,CASSQGQGAGGYTF
12,TRBJ1-3,TRBV27,CASSSGGNTIYF
13,TRBJ2-7,TRBV7-7,CASSLSFGYEQYF
16,TRBJ2-3,TRBV5-6,CASSLVAGGRTDTQYF
15,TRBJ2-3,TRBV10-1,CASSDSGNHADTQYF
15,TRBJ1-4,TRBV28,CASSVLGTGILKLFF
14,TRBJ1-1,TRBV28,CASSPHSMNTEAFF
14,TRBJ1-1,TRBV28,CASRSGTLNTEAFF
15,TRBJ2-7,TRBV19,CASSIAGGGPYEQYF